The 25 T cell receptor beta chains listed next were all sequenced from one sample in a study of PD-1 blockade in classical Hodgkin lymphoma. This table comes from immunoSEQ multiplex PCR, and its TCRdb copy is limited to in-frame clones, with some not included. This sample has about 98,000 clones, with 75% to 85% found just once. All patients relapsed after autologous stem cell transplantation, and brentuximab vedotin exposure varied. Sequenced here: peripheral blood mononuclear cells (PBMCs), sampled before the second cycle of nivolumab. These receptors all stem from a human donor with classical Hodgkin lymphoma.

The rearrangement uses TRBV11-2 and TRBJ2-6; tentatively, D is TRBD2 (6 bases). The CDR3 is made up of 16 amino acids. V lost 5 bases, J lost 2 bases, and 13 bases lay in between. Per the germline V gene, CDR1 is SGHAT and CDR2 is FQNNGV. In nucleotides, the CDR3 is TGTGCCAGCAGCCCACAGTGGGGGGCTGGGGCCAACGTCCTGACTTTC. Protein sequence: CASSPQWGAGANVLTF.

V usage is TRBV7-9 and J usage is TRBJ1-4; D is unresolved. CDR1 is SEHNR, CDR2 FQNEAQ, per germline (reference sequence). Trimming left V 3 bases short and J 0 bases short, with 8 bases between. The CDR3 is 15 residues long. The CDR3 DNA is TGTGCCAGCAGCTTGGACCGAGCAACTAATGAAAAACTGTTTTTT. It is translated as CASSLDRATNEKLFF.

The chain joins TRBV5-4 to TRBJ2-7; TRBD1 agrees at 9 bases. Germline V gene sequence: CDR1 SGHNT, CDR2 YYREEE (reference sequence). V shed 1 base, J shed 4 bases, and the junction held 9 bases outside the gene matches. The CDR3 contains 16 residues. Here the CDR3 DNA reads TGTGCCAGCAGCTTGAGTTCCGGGACAGGGCGATACGAGCAGTACTTC. Its translation: CASSLSSGTGRYEQYF.

The rearrangement uses TRBV27 and TRBJ2-1, with TRBD2 matching 11 bases. Looked up from germline, CDR1 is MNHEY and CDR2 is SMNVEV (reference sequence). V was clipped by 2 bases and J by 3 bases; unmatched bases: 12. This CDR3 contains 19 residues. This CDR3 reads CASSLSQLAGASIYNEQFF. The CDR3 DNA follows: TGTGCCAGCAGTTTAAGTCAACTAGCGGGAGCATCGATCTACAATGAGCAGTTCTTC.

In its sample, this clone was seen once. This rearrangement joins TRBV5-5 to TRBJ2-7, with D possibly called TRBD1 or TRBD2 (6 bases each). This CDR3 has 15 amino acids. V lost 6 bases to trimming and J lost 1 base, with 17 bases between them. Germline loops: CDR1 SGHKS, CDR2 YYEKEE (reference sequence). In DNA, the CDR3 is TGTGCCAGCAATGGTGACCGAGGGGGGTCCTACGAGCAGTACTTC. Its protein is CASNGDRGGSYEQYF.

This sequence joins TRBV6-5 and TRBJ2-7; possibly TRBD1 or TRBD2 for D (6 bases each). Looked up from germline, CDR1 is MNHEY and CDR2 is SVGAGI. The CDR3 has 13 amino acids. Trimming shortened V by 6 bases and J by 2 bases, and 11 bases separated the two germline ends. The DNA of the CDR3 is TGTGCCAGCAGCCCCGGGGGCCCCTACGAGCAGTACTTC. Its translation is CASSPGGPYEQYF.

The V call is TRBV2, the J call TRBJ1-4; D gene unclear. The CDR3 spans 14 residues. Trimming stripped 6 bases from V and 5 bases from J, with 13 bases between. CDR1 SNHLY and CDR2 FYNNEI come from the germline V gene. The DNA of the CDR3 is TGTGCCAGCAGCTTTAACGGAGTAAATGAAAAACTGTTTTTT. Translation: CASSFNGVNEKLFF.

The chain has TRBV11-3 and TRBJ2-5, with 10 bases lining up with TRBD1. Germline-derived CDR1 and CDR2 are SGHNT and YENEEA. The CDR3 is made up of 15 amino acids. V dropped 0 bases and J dropped 6; count of bases not matched to a gene: 4. Here the CDR3 reads CASSLEGQGSQTQYF. For the CDR3, the DNA is TGTGCCAGCAGCTTAGAGGGACAGGGGAGTCAGACCCAGTACTTC.

The rearrangement joins TRBV5-1 to TRBJ2-2, with D hard to call. Trimming left V 3 bases short and J 5 bases short, with 14 bases between. The CDR3 contains 15 residues. Per germline, CDR1 SGHRS and CDR2 YFSETQ. The CDR3 sequence: CASSSTLGGTGELFF. In DNA, the CDR3 is TGCGCCAGCAGCTCCACTCTAGGTGGAACCGGGGAGCTGTTTTTT.

The rearrangement joins TRBV28 to TRBJ2-7, with D perhaps TRBD1 (6 bases). Germline lookup yields CDR1 MDHEN and CDR2 SYDVKM. V gave up 6 bases and J gave up 3 bases, with 18 bases separating them. This CDR3 is 15 amino acids long. CDR3: CASRPGQGIFYEQYF. The CDR3 nucleotides are TGTGCCAGCAGGCCGGGCCAGGGGATTTTCTACGAGCAGTACTTC. The complete variable domain, with remaining parts taken from reference TRBV28 and TRBJ2-7, reads DVKVTQSSRYLVKRTGEKVFLECVQDMDHENMFWYRQDPGLGLRLIYFSYDVKMKEKGDIPEGYSVSREKKERFSLILESASTNQTSMYLCASRPGQGIFYEQYFGPGTRLTVT.

The CDR3 DNA follows: TGTGCCAGCAGTTACTGGGACGGGGGAATGAACTATGGCTACACCTTC. Its translation is CASSYWDGGMNYGYTF. The chain employs TRBV6-5 and TRBJ1-2, with D possibly being TRBD1 (5 bases). V was cut by 1 base and J by 2 bases, with 14 bases left in between. In germline, CDR1 is MNHEY, CDR2 SVGAGI. The CDR3 sequence is 16 residues long.

This rearrangement joins TRBV6-6 to TRBJ1-2, with D possibly matching TRBD1 (6 bases). Per the germline V gene, CDR1 is MNHNY and CDR2 is SVGAGI (reference sequence). V was pared by 8 bases and J by 2 bases, with 15 bases between. The CDR3 covers 14 residues. The CDR3 sequence: CASGGGTGNYGYTF. CDR3 nucleotide sequence: TGTGCCAGCGGGGGGGGAACAGGGAACTATGGCTACACCTTC.

The CDR3 sequence is CASSLSGGKAGELFF. Written as DNA, the CDR3 is TGTGCCAGCAGTCTCAGTGGAGGGAAGGCCGGGGAGCTGTTTTTT. V and J are TRBV9 and TRBJ2-2, with D possibly matching TRBD2 (6 bases). The CDR3 totals 15 residues. Germline CDR1 is SGDLS and CDR2 is YYNGEE. The V and J ends lost 5 bases and 6 bases respectively, with 17 bases between them.

This clone showed up just a few times. The CDR3 sequence: CASTGTSGRRETQYF. CDR3 DNA sequence: TGTGCCAGCACAGGAACTAGCGGGAGACGAGAGACCCAGTACTTC. This chain joins TRBV7-8 and TRBJ2-5; TRBD2 agrees at 11 bases. CDR3 length equals 15 residues. Unmatched junction bases numbered 8, after V lost 7 bases and J lost 4 bases. Germline CDR1 is SGHVS and CDR2 is FQNEAQ.

The rearrangement joins TRBV11-2 to TRBJ1-1; a possible D gene is TRBD1 (6 bases). Germline-derived CDR1 and CDR2 are SGHAT and FQNNGV. The V and J ends lost 6 bases and 7 bases respectively, with 24 bases between them. The CDR3 consists of 16 residues. DNA of the CDR3: TGTGCCAGCAGATCCCTCCCAGGGGAGAGCCCGATTGAAGCTTTCTTT. Translating it yields CASRSLPGESPIEAFF.

The V call is TRBV7-9, the J call TRBJ2-2; 10 positions match TRBD2. The CDR3 runs 17 residues. V lost 1 base and J lost 5; bases outside the gene matches: 7. Germline loops: CDR1 SEHNR, CDR2 FQNEAQ (reference sequence). The DNA for the CDR3 is TGTGCCAGCAGCTTAGTCCTAGCGGGAGTGGGGACCGGGGAGCTGTTTTTT. Residues: CASSLVLAGVGTGELFF.

J is TRBJ1-1 and V is TRBV4-2; D remains unclear. CDR3 length equals 14 residues. Germline CDR1 LGHNA, CDR2 YNFKEQ. Trimming stripped 0 bases from V and 9 bases from J, with 14 bases between. CDR3 sequence (DNA): TGTGCCAGCAGCCAAGAATACGGAAGCGGAAAAGCTTTCTTT. It is translated as CASSQEYGSGKAFF.

CDR3 amino acids: CASSTLGAGEGANVLTF. The DNA for the CDR3 is TGTGCCAGTAGTACGTTAGGGGCCGGGGAGGGGGCCAACGTCCTGACTTTC. V is TRBV19 and J is TRBJ2-6; TRBD1 or TRBD2 may be the D gene (5 bases each). The CDR3 is made up of 17 amino acids. From germline, CDR1 is LNHDA and CDR2 SQIVND (reference sequence). V dropped 4 bases and J dropped 4 bases, with 17 bases sitting between them.

The gene calls are TRBV9 and TRBJ2-1; 7 bases are a match to TRBD2. V gave up 4 bases and J gave up 4 bases; unmatched junction bases: 8. The CDR3 loop spans 15 amino acids. Per germline, CDR1 SGDLS and CDR2 YYNGEE. DNA for the CDR3: TGTGCCAGCAGCCCCCGGGGGGACCCTTACAATGAGCAGTTCTTC. Its protein is CASSPRGDPYNEQFF.

The rearrangement links TRBV7-2 to TRBJ2-1, with TRBD2 matching 8 bases. This CDR3 has 15 residues. CDR1 and CDR2 from the germline V gene are SGHTA and FQGNSA. V was pared by 4 bases and J by 4 bases, with 6 bases of the junction left unmatched. The CDR3 spells CASSSVGTSYNEQFF. For the CDR3, the DNA is TGTGCCAGCAGCTCCGTCGGGACTAGTTACAATGAGCAGTTCTTC.

The chain is built from TRBV18 and TRBJ2-3; D gene uncertain. The V gene lost 1 base and the J gene lost 4 bases, with 3 bases spanning the gap. CDR3 length: 12 residues. Germline CDR1 and CDR2: KGHSH and LQKENI. DNA for the CDR3: TGTGCCAGCTCACCACTGGCAGATACGCAGTATTTT. Protein product: CASSPLADTQYF. Variable domain in full (rest from reference TRBV18 and TRBJ2-3): NAGVMQNPRHLVRRRGQEARLRCSPMKGHSHVYWYRQLPEEGLKFMVYLQKENIIDESGMPKERFSAEFPKEGPSILRIQQVVRGDSAAYFCASSPLADTQYFGPGTRLTVL.

The chain has TRBV7-8 and TRBJ1-5; D gene ambiguous. V lost 5 bases and J lost 0, with 11 bases in between. Germline V gene lookup returns CDR1 SGHVS and CDR2 FQNEAQ. The CDR3 length is 15 residues. This chain's CDR3 is CASSKEPYSNQPQHF. Here the CDR3 DNA reads TGTGCCAGCAGCAAGGAACCCTATAGCAATCAGCCCCAGCATTTT.

The rearrangement joins TRBV5-5 to TRBJ1-3, with a weak D call TRBD1 (6 bases). V shed 5 bases and J shed 9 bases, with 21 bases lying between them. From germline, CDR1 is SGHKS and CDR2 YYEKEE (reference sequence). The CDR3 contains 15 residues. The CDR3 sequence is CASSQIQGRSSTIYF. The CDR3 bases are TGTGCCAGCAGTCAAATTCAGGGGCGGTCTAGCACCATATATTTT. The full variable domain, rest sourced from reference TRBV5-5 and TRBJ1-3, is DAGVTQSPTHLIKTRGQQVTLRCSPISGHKSVSWYQQVLGQGPQFIFQYYEKEERGRGNFPDRFSARQFPNYSSELNVNALLLGDSALYLCASSQIQGRSSTIYFGEGSWLTVV.

V is TRBV5-1 and J is TRBJ1-2; 10 bases are shared with TRBD1. This CDR3 spans 15 amino acids. CDR1 SGHRS and CDR2 YFSETQ come from the germline V gene. Trimming removed 0 bases from V and 7 bases from J; junction bases left unmatched: 6. In DNA form, the CDR3 reads TGCGCCAGCAGCTTGGCCCCGACAGGGGGCCGTGGCTACACCTTC. It specifies CASSLAPTGGRGYTF.

This clone was seen ten or more times. The gene calls are TRBV7-9 and TRBJ1-2, with no clear D. The CDR3 has 15 amino acids. Germline V gene lookup returns CDR1 SEHNR and CDR2 FQNEAQ (reference sequence). V dropped 2 bases and J dropped 6 bases, with 16 bases sitting between them. In DNA, the CDR3 is TGTGCCAGCAGCTTACGGGATGTCCGCCCCGATGGCTACACCTTC. Its translation is CASSLRDVRPDGYTF.